This T cell receptor beta chain was observed in a study of blood T cell repertoires in COVID-19 (TCRdb year 2020). Regarding the research as a whole: Samples covering the acute and convalescent phases of COVID-19 were provided by collaborators in the United States, Italy and Spain. The dataset comprised deeply sampled blood TCRbeta repertoires from subjects exposed to, actively infected with, or recovered from COVID-19. The sample metadata nearly always contained a de-identified subject ID, COVID-19 status, age in years and sex. A freely available public database, intended as a resource for researchers studying the immune response to SARS-CoV-2, is where the repertoires were released. The material from the prospective study consisted of cDNA or gDNA derived from T cells, B-cell-depleted T cells, or PBMCs. The samples were drawn from two sources: the first 160 participants of the ongoing ImmuneRACE study, and 1,200 or so subjects contributed by 6 global collaborators. Where available, HLA class I and class II types were taken from metadata supplied by the sample provider and were not determined by assay-based typing.

The V and J ends are trimmed by 4 bases and 4 bases, leaving 16 bases between them. The CDR3 covers 15 residues, taking in both the cysteine and the phenylalanine. Only the CDR3 part of the read is kept: 45 bases, read in frame from the first base. CDR1 and CDR2 are read off the germline V gene (reference sequence) as LGHDT and YNNKEL. Here is what the overall study found, with its caveats: Clinical and demographic metadata were provided uncurated, with the amount varying by source and participant.

Whole blood was collected in K2EDTA tubes by collaborating institutions according to the institutions' own protocols. For TCRbeta analysis, collaborator samples were shipped as frozen whole blood, as isolated PBMCs, or as DNA extracted from either sample type. Points on this clone: Its antigen has not been determined. Base qualities are not provided; no much larger clone lies one nucleotide away.

TCRbeta CDR3 regions were amplified from genomic DNA by means of the immunoSEQ Assay, a bias-controlled multiplex PCR. The authors' pipeline ran thus. The number of nucleated cells in each sample was estimated by amplification of reference gene primers within the assay. To quantify the absolute abundance of each unique TCRbeta CDR3 rearrangement, sequence reads were collapsed and filtered. For each sample, productive Simpson clonality was calculated by taking the square root of Simpson's diversity index across productive rearrangements. TCRdb re-hosts the immuneACCESS table, in-frame sequences only. Its copies lack some clones; in the studies checked, an unresolved V gene accounts for under half of them, and the cause for the rest is not known. V and J calls plus clone size are reproduced from that table; the DNA served to infer D and trimming. This sample lists 40,000 to 50,000 clones; around 85% were detected once. The top ten constitute 12% to 15% of the sample.

The chain is assembled from TRBV3-1 (or the pseudogene TRBV3-2) and TRBJ1-2; the D gene remains uncertain. The source is a human donor in a cohort sampled during active COVID-19. Sequencing was performed on peripheral blood. The DNA is as follows: TGTGCCAGCAGCCCTTCTATCCAGGTTGTCTATGGCTACACCTTC. Translation gives CASSPSIQVVYGYTF.